This TCR beta chain emerged from a study of OX40 agonist ivuxolimab in advanced cancers. Study overall: Ivuxolimab, which is an agonistic anti-OX40 (CD134) antibody, was administered to the patients. Dose-escalation patients suffered from hepatocellular carcinoma, melanoma, renal cell or head and neck cancer. Findings and limits, study-wide: Clonal expansion from baseline to week 6 occurred in both CD4+ and CD8+ T cells.

This clone came up a few times. As yet, its antigen is unknown. Any history of autoimmune disease or systemic immunosuppression disqualified patients. Trimming removed 3 bases at V and 8 bases at J, with 4 bases between. Germline V gives CDR1 ENHRY, CDR2 SYGVKD. CDR3 length equals 11 residues. Produced via immunoSEQ multiplex PCR; TCRdb's table is partial and in-frame only. The table lists about 83,000 clones, 65% to 85% of them singletons, with around 7.5% in the top ten. The sequence derives from an adult with an advanced solid tumor such as melanoma, head and neck, liver or kidney cancer. The genes are TRBV10-3 and TRBJ1-4; D uncertain. This sample comprised CD4+ or CD8+ T cells sorted from blood, obtained in a trial of the OX40 agonist ivuxolimab. The CDR3: CAISEGEKLFF. In DNA, the CDR3 is TGTGCCATCAGTGAAGGAGAAAAACTGTTTTTT.